Listed below are T cell receptor beta chains from one sample, sequenced in a study of Ad26.COV2.S vaccination and SARS-CoV-2 variants. Sequencing used immunoSEQ multiplex PCR; TCRdb keeps in-frame clones, though not all of them. The sample lists hundreds of thousands of clones; 87% were seen once. Sequencing used peripheral blood, obtained in a trial of Ad26.COV2.S vaccine versus placebo. All receptors come from a person aged 18-65 years who received the Ad26.COV2.S COVID-19 vaccine or a placebo. Each CDR3 is given with its conserved first and last residue. D genes are given only for firm matches. The size field is filled for only some rows; it gives once, few, many or a size class.

V gene,D gene,J gene,clone size,CDR3 length,CDR3 DNA,CDR3 protein
TRBV5-6,.,TRBJ2-1,.,18,TGTGCCAGCAGCTTGGTGATAAGGGGTGCCAGCTCCTACAATGAGCAGTTCTTC,CASSLVIRGASSYNEQFF
TRBV5-1,TRBD1,TRBJ1-2,.,15,TGCGCCAGCAGCGCATTTCCGGGACAGGATGGTGGCTACACCTTC,CASSAFPGQDGGYTF
TRBV7-9,TRBD1,TRBJ2-3,.,15,TGTGCCAGCAGCCCCGGGACAGGGGGCGCAGATACGCAGTATTTT,CASSPGTGGADTQYF
TRBV18,.,TRBJ2-3,.,12,TGTGCCAGCTCACCAACGCAGGATACGCAGTATTTT,CASSPTQDTQYF
TRBV11-2,.,TRBJ2-1,.,17,TGTGCCAGCAGCTTAGCCGGGGGCGAGGGATCATACAATGAGCAGTTCTTC,CASSLAGGEGSYNEQFF
TRBV5-1,.,TRBJ1-1,.,13,TGCGCCAGCAGCTTGGGCGAGAACACTGAAGCTTTCTTT,CASSLGENTEAFF
TRBV4-1,TRBD2,TRBJ2-7,.,18,TGCGCCAGCAGCCATCCCGGGACTAGCGCCGATCTATCCCGCGAGCAGTACTTC,CASSHPGTSADLSREQYF
TRBV10-3,TRBD2,TRBJ2-5,.,17,TGTGCCATCAGTTGGGGACTAGCGGGAGTCGGGGCAGAGACCCAGTACTTC,CAISWGLAGVGAETQYF
TRBV29-1,.,TRBJ2-1,few,11,TGCAGCGGGAAACAGGTTAATGAGCAGTTCTTC,CSGKQVNEQFF
TRBV7-9,.,TRBJ1-2,.,13,TGTGCCAGCAGCTTAACAGAGGGTTTCGGCTACACCTTC,CASSLTEGFGYTF
TRBV4-2,TRBD1,TRBJ1-2,.,15,TGTGCCAGCAGCCAAGAAGACAGGGGAGTATATGGCTACACCTTC,CASSQEDRGVYGYTF
TRBV29-1,TRBD2,TRBJ2-1,.,14,TGCAGCGTTCGGTTACGGGAGGGATACAATGAGCAGTTCTTC,CSVRLREGYNEQFF
TRBV5-1,TRBD1,TRBJ2-7,.,14,TGCGCCAGCAGCTTAGGGACAGCCACCTACGAGCAGTACTTC,CASSLGTATYEQYF
TRBV27,.,TRBJ1-5,.,17,TGTGCCAGCAGTTTATGGGGGGGACTCAATAGCAATCAGCCCCAGCATTTT,CASSLWGGLNSNQPQHF
TRBV7-2,.,TRBJ1-2,.,12,TGTGCCAGCAGCTCCCCTCTTTATGGCTACACCTTC,CASSSPLYGYTF
TRBV9,.,TRBJ1-6,.,15,TGTGCCAGCAGAAAAGACGTAGCGGGGGGATCACCCCTCCACTTT,CASRKDVAGGSPLHF
TRBV7-5,.,TRBJ1-4,.,16,TGTGTCAGAAGCGGATGGACACTTCCAACTAATGAAAAACTGTTTTTT,CVRSGWTLPTNEKLFF
TRBV5-8,.,TRBJ1-1,.,13,TGTGCCAGCAGCTTGGTAGCGAACACTGAAGCTTTCTTT,CASSLVANTEAFF
TRBV10-1,TRBD2,TRBJ2-1,.,17,TGCGCCAGCAGTGACTCGGGACTAGCGGGGGCAAGGGGTGAGCAGTTCTTC,CASSDSGLAGARGEQFF
TRBV19,.,TRBJ2-1,.,14,TGTGCCAGTAGGGGTCGAGGGGGAATCAATGAGCAGTTCTTC,CASRGRGGINEQFF